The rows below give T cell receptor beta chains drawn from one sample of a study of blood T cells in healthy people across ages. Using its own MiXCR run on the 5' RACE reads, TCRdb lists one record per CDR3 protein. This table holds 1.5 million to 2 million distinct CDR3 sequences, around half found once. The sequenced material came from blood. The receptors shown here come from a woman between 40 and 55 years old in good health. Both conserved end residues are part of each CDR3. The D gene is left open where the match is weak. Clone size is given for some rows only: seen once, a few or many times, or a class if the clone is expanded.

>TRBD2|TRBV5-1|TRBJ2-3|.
CASSIRTRGGTDTQYF
TGCGCCAGCAGCATTCGTACGCGGGGGGGCACAGATACGCAGTATTTT
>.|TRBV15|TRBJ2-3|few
CATSRDAGVADTQYF
TGTGCCACCAGCAGAGATGCCGGGGTTGCAGATACGCAGTATTTT
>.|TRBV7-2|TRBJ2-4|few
CASSLGQQQAIQYF
TGTGCCAGCAGCTTAGGGCAACAGCAGGCCATTCAGTACTTC
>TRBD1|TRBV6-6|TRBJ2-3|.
CASSRTLGTGGTDTQYF
TGTGCCAGCAGCCGGACCCTCGGGACAGGGGGCACAGATACGCAGTATTTT
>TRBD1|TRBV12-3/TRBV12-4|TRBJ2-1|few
CASSSTGDSDNEQFF
TGTGCCAGCAGTTCCACCGGGGACAGCGACAATGAGCAGTTCTTC
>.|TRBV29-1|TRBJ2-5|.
CSVGRQTQETQYF
TGCAGCGTAGGTAGACAGACCCAAGAGACCCAGTACTTC
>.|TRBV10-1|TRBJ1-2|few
CASSEGLNYGYTF
TGCGCCAGCAGTGAGGGGTTGAACTATGGCTACACCTTC
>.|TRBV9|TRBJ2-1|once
CASSESGEDEQFF
TGTGCCAGCAGCGAGTCGGGGGAGGATGAGCAGTTCTTC
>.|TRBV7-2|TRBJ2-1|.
CASSPRGGGIPNEQFF
TGTGCCAGCAGCCCCCGAGGGGGGGGGATACCTAATGAGCAGTTCTTC
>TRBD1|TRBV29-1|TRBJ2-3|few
CSVDWTGGTDTQYF
TGCAGCGTTGATTGGACAGGGGGCACAGATACGCAGTATTTT
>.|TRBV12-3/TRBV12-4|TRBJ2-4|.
CASSGGQLAKNIQYF
TGTGCCAGCAGTGGGGGGCAACTAGCCAAAAACATTCAGTACTTC
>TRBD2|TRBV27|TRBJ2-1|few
CASSFGGGDLYNEQFF
TGTGCCAGCAGTTTTGGCGGGGGGGATCTATACAATGAGCAGTTCTTC
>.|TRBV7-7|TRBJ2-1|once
CASSLAADSRNEQFF
TGTGCTAGCAGCTTGGCGGCCGATTCTAGGAATGAGCAGTTCTTC
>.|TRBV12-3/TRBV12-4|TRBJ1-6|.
CASTRWAGGSYNSPLHF
TGTGCCAGCACCCGCTGGGCCGGGGGCTCCTATAATTCACCCCTCCACTTT
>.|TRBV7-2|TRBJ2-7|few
CASSPAVSSYEQYF
TGTGCCAGCAGCCCGGCTGTAAGCTCCTACGAGCAGTACTTC
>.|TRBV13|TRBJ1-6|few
CASSFRTENSPLHF
TGTGCCAGCAGCTTTCGAACAGAGAATTCACCCCTCCACTTT
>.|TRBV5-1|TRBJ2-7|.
CASSLWGHSSYEQYF
TGCGCCAGCAGCTTGTGGGGCCACTCGAGCTACGAGCAGTACTTC
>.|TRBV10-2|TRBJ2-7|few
CASSDMWGSYNEQYF
TGCGCCAGCAGTGACATGTGGGGGTCCTACAATGAGCAGTACTTC
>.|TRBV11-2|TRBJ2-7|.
CASSARRIYEQYF
TGTGCCAGCAGCGCACGACGGATCTACGAGCAGTACTTC
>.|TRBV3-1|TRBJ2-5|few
CASSQGPGRSGETQYF
TGTGCCAGCAGCCAAGGTCCGGGACGGTCCGGGGAGACCCAGTACTTC
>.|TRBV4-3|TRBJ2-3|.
CASSQDSGRAADTQYF
TGCGCCAGCAGCCAAGATTCGGGCAGGGCTGCAGATACGCAGTATTTT
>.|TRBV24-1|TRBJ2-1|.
CATRPRGAYEQFF
TGTGCCACCAGACCCCGGGGGGCCTATGAGCAGTTCTTC
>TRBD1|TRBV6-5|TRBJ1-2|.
CASSYWGDRLDEGYTF
TGTGCCAGCAGTTACTGGGGGGACAGGCTGGATGAAGGCTACACCTTC
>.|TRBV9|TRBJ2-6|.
CASSKVVVSGANVLTF
TGTGCCAGCAGCAAGGTGGTGGTTTCTGGGGCCAACGTCCTGACTTTC
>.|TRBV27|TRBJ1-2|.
CASSPMRGTGYTF
TGTGCCAGCAGCCCAATGCGCGGGACGGGCTACACCTTC
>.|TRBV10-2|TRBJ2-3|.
CASTDPNTQYF
TGCGCCAGCACGGACCCGAATACGCAGTATTTT
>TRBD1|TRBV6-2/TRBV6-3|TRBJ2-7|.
CASSGTGQGYEQYF
TGTGCCAGCAGCGGGACAGGCCAAGGTTACGAGCAGTACTTC
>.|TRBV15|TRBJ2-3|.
CATTGGGGGDKDTQYF
TGTGCCACCACCGGAGGGGGGGGAGGGGATAAGGATACGCAGTATTTT
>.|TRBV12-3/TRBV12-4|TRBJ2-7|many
CASSPRRADSSYEQYF
TGTGCCAGCAGCCCCAGGCGCGCGGATAGCTCCTACGAGCAGTACTTC
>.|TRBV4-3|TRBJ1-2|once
CASSQDFASGYGYTF
TGCGCCAGCAGCCAAGATTTTGCGTCGGGCTATGGCTACACCTTC
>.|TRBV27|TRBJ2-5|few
CASSHPGHQETQYF
TGTGCCAGCAGTCATCCGGGACACCAAGAGACCCAGTACTTC
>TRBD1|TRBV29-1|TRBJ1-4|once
CSVEDTQGAREKLFF
TGCAGCGTTGAAGACACACAGGGGGCCCGTGAAAAACTGTTTTTT
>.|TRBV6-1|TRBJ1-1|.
CATLKTGPMPAVSEAFF
TGTGCCACTTTAAAGACAGGCCCAATGCCCGCGGTATCTGAAGCTTTCTTT
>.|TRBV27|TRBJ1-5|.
CASSLSSGSSDQPQHF
TGTGCCAGCAGTTTATCCTCGGGGTCTAGCGATCAGCCCCAGCATTTT
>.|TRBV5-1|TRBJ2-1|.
CASSSGRLWLDEQFF
TGCGCCAGCAGCTCGGGACGCCTTTGGCTCGATGAGCAGTTCTTC
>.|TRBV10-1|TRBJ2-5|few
CASRYSPTGETQYF
TGCGCCAGCCGGTATTCCCCGACGGGAGAGACCCAGTACTTC
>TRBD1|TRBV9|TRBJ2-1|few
CASSPSLGQGSEQFF
TGTGCCAGCAGCCCTTCGCTGGGACAGGGGTCTGAGCAGTTCTTC
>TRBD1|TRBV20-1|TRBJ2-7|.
CSARERGQGLEQYF
TGCAGTGCTAGGGAGAGGGGACAGGGGCTCGAGCAGTACTTC
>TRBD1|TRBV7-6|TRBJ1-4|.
CASSQDRGLTNEKLFF
TGTGCCAGCAGCCAAGACAGGGGGCTTACGAATGAAAAACTGTTTTTT
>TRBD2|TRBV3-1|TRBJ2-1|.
CASSQDGGLGHEQFF
TGTGCCAGCAGCCAAGATGGGGGACTAGGGCATGAGCAGTTCTTC
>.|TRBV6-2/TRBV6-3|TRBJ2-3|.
CASSYQGTTDTQYF
TGTGCCAGCAGCTACCAGGGGACTACAGATACGCAGTATTTT
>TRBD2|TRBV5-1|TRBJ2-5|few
CASSLEGTRATETQYF
TGCGCCAGCAGCTTAGAGGGGACTAGAGCGACAGAGACCCAGTACTTC
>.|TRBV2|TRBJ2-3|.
CASPPGTTDTQYF
TGTGCCAGCCCCCCTGGAACCACAGATACGCAGTATTTT
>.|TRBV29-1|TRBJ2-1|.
CSSRFYNEQFF
TGCAGCTCTCGGTTTTACAATGAGCAGTTCTTC
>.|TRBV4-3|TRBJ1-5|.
CATRGIARRVSNQPQHF
TGCGCCACCCGGGGCATCGCGAGGAGGGTATCTAATCAGCCCCAGCATTTT
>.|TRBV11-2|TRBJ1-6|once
CASSTQRWAGFNSPLHF
TGTGCCAGCAGCACACAACGTTGGGCAGGGTTTAATTCACCCCTCCACTTT
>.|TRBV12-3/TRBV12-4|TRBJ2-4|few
CASSCDRTLAKNIQYF
TGTGCCAGCAGTTGCGACAGGACACTAGCCAAAAACATTCAGTACTTC
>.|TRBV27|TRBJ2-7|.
CASSPINRAEYF
TGTGCCAGCAGCCCAATAAACAGGGCTGAGTACTTC
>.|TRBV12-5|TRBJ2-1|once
CASGLFGGEVDEQFF
TGTGCTAGTGGCTTGTTTGGGGGCGAGGTGGATGAGCAGTTCTTC
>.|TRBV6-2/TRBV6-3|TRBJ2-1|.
CASLQIRREQFF
TGTGCCAGCCTCCAAATCCGGAGGGAGCAGTTCTTC